This T cell receptor (beta chain) was captured in a study of T cells after yellow fever vaccination (dated by TCRdb to between 2019 and 2020). Turning to the overall study: The SMART-Seq v4 Ultra Low Input RNA kit was used to prepare libraries from fractions with low cell numbers. To track T-cell clones before and after primary and booster YFV17D yellow fever vaccination, bulk TCR alpha and beta repertoires were sequenced longitudinally. Two healthy male donors made up the cohort, one aged 18 to 30 years and the other aged 30 to 40 years. Bulk PBMC replicates and cell subsets were isolated from blood drawn at multiple timepoints before and after both primary and secondary immunization. General conclusions and limits of the study: Because the study included only two donors, the extent to which the findings can be generalized is limited. A small fraction of clonotypes appeared in both the CD4 and CD8 compartments, likely as a result of convergent recombination. Computational filtering was needed because FACS-sorted repertoires could contain abundant contaminating clonotypes from the bulk population. Most clones expanded after primary vaccination were re-detected after the booster (almost 98% of CD4 and roughly 85% of CD8), suggesting broad memory maintenance. The secondary T-cell response was weaker than the primary response but faster, peaking on day 5 instead of day 15.

Remarks on this clonotype: Its cognate antigen has yet to be identified. Base-call qualities are not available, and no considerably larger clone is one nucleotide away.

V is reduced by 2 bases and J by 1 base, leaving a spacing of 5 bases between them. CDR1 and CDR2 are read off the germline V gene as SGHTA and FQGNSA. CDR3 length: 13 amino acids, cysteine to phenylalanine. Left in the record is the CDR3 DNA by itself, 39 bases read in frame from the first base. The meaning of the sample's treatment or condition label: live attenuated yellow fever vaccine strain. PBMCs were isolated from peripheral blood using a standard Ficoll-Paque protocol. Dynabeads CD4 and CD8 positive selection kits were used to isolate CD4 and CD8 T-cell fractions. TriZol was used to extract RNA from bulk PBMCs, from CD4 and CD8 fractions, and from dextramer-positive and dextramer-negative fractions. The data were produced on an Illumina NovaSeq 6000. TCR cDNA was synthesized by 5'RACE template switching, through which a universal primer site and unique molecular identifiers were introduced. Priming of cDNA synthesis was performed from both the TCR alpha and TCR beta constant segments. Libraries were amplified in two PCR steps, with sample barcodes and sequencing adapters added in the second step. Libraries were sequenced on Illumina HiSeq 2500 (2x100 bp) or NovaSeq (2x150 bp). The original methods were these. Reads were demultiplexed and collapsed into UMI consensus sequences with MIGEC, and V(D)J alignment was performed with MiXCR. Vaccine-responding clonotypes were identified with edgeR using replicate PBMC samples, with FDR below 0.01 and a log2 fold change above 5 up to day 15 being required. Each bulk clonotype received a CD4 or CD8 identity based on whether the sequenced CD4 or CD8 repertoire contained that clonotype at higher abundance. The raw public data were reprocessed by TCRdb itself: fastp quality trimming at Q25, MiXCR clonotype calling, in-frame beta chains only. Every entry covers one CDR3 protein and lists the most common genes and DNA from its rows. These V and J calls derive from TCRdb rather than the authors' analysis. The sample has some 240,000 distinct CDR3 sequences on record, around 3.1% of them singletons. Clones ranked in the top ten supply 2.5% to 3.5% of the sample.

Specimen: CD4+ T cells sorted from PBMCs, collected 10 days after the yellow fever booster vaccination. The chain links TRBV7-2 with TRBJ1-1; no confident D gene assignment can be made. The sequence was obtained from a man between 18 and 35 years old who received the YFV17D yellow fever vaccine. The CDR3 has the sequence CASSLNTNTEAFF. The DNA sequence reads TGTGCCAGCAGCTTAAACACGAACACTGAAGCTTTCTTT.